Described below is a single T cell receptor beta chain sequence and its context. This sample was included in a study of T cells in Graves' hyperthyroidism and ophthalmopathy. The germline V gene encodes CDR1 MNHNS and CDR2 SASEGT. The CDR3 is 15 amino acids. V gave up 5 bases and J gave up 4 bases, with 17 bases separating them. Amplified regions were TCR beta CDR3 sequences from RNA transcripts. A first-round RT-PCR of the TCR CDR3 used the HTBI primer set. TCRdb re-derived calls from the multiplex PCR reads in MiXCR, one entry per CDR3 protein. This table has roughly 360,000 distinct CDR3 sequences, approximately 13% appearing once.

The chain is built from TRBV6-1 and TRBJ1-2; no clear D gene. The source of this sequence is a man aged 30 to 45 with Graves' hyperthyroidism that later progressed to Graves' ophthalmopathy. Sequencing used blood. CDR3 DNA: TGTGCCAGCAGTCGCGGTAGGGCTTATGGCTATGGCTACACCTTC. This codes for CASSRGRAYGYGYTF.